The clone carrying this T cell receptor (beta chain) was counted between two and nine times. Primers included in the PCR were 60 Vbeta and 13 Jbeta primers. The table came from immunoSEQ multiplex PCR; TCRdb's copy has only in-frame clones and leaves some out. The table lists approximately 200,000 clones, less than 80% of them singletons, with around 4.8% in the top ten. Germline values: CDR1 SGHNT, CDR2 YYREEE (reference sequence). Trimming removed 5 bases at V and 4 bases at J, with 16 bases between. The CDR3 consists of 14 residues. These data belong to a study of cytomegalovirus exposure and HLA in healthy donors.

V usage is TRBV5-4 and J usage is TRBJ2-7, with a possible D match to TRBD2 (5 bases). The sequence was obtained from a woman aged 25 to 39 in good health and CMV-seropositive. The sequencing input was PBMCs. CDR3 nucleotide sequence: TGTGCCAGCAGTTCCATGGGGAGATCGTACGAGCAGTACTTC. Translation: CASSSMGRSYEQYF. The full variable domain, with the rest looked up from reference TRBV5-4 and TRBJ2-7, is ETGVTQSPTHLIKTRGQQVTLRCSSQSGHNTVSWYQQALGQGPQFIFQYYREEENGRGNFPPRFSGLQFPNYSSELNVNALELDDSALYLCASSSMGRSYEQYFGPGTRLTVT.